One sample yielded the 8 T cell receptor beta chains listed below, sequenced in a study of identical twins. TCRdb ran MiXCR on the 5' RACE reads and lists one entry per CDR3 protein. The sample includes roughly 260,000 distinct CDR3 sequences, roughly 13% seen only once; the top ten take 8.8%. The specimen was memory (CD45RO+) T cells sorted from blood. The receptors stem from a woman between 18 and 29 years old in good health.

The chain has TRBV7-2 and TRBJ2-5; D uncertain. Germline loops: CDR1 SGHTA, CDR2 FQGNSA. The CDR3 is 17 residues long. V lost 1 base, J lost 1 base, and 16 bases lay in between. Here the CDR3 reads CASSLVGGSFPQETQYF. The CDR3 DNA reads TGTGCCAGCAGCTTAGTTGGCGGCAGTTTTCCCCAAGAGACCCAGTACTTC.

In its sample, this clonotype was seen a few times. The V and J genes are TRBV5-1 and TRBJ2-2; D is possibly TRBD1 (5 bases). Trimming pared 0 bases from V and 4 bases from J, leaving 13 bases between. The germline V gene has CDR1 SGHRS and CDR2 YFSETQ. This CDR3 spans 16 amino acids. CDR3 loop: CASSLAGLGRTGELFF. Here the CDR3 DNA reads TGCGCCAGCAGCTTGGCCGGCCTGGGGCGCACCGGGGAGCTGTTTTTT.

The CDR3 protein is CASSERGRIPSTDTQYF. In nucleotides, the CDR3 is TGTGCCAGCAGTGAACGGGGCCGCATCCCTAGCACAGATACGCAGTATTTT. The chain links TRBV6-1 to TRBJ2-3, with D perhaps matching TRBD1 or TRBD2 (5 bases each). CDR1 is MNHNS and CDR2 is SASEGT in the germline V gene. This CDR3 contains 17 residues. V shed 2 bases and J shed 0 bases, with 15 bases lying between them.

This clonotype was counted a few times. CDR3: CASSPNRGTDTQYF. CDR3 in DNA: TGTGCCAGCTCACCAAACAGGGGGACAGATACGCAGTATTTT. This chain connects TRBV18 to TRBJ2-3; 8 positions match TRBD1. Germline values: CDR1 KGHSH, CDR2 LQKENI. The CDR3 extends over 14 amino acids. The V gene end was trimmed by 2 bases and the J gene end by 3 bases; junction bases not matched to a gene: 1.

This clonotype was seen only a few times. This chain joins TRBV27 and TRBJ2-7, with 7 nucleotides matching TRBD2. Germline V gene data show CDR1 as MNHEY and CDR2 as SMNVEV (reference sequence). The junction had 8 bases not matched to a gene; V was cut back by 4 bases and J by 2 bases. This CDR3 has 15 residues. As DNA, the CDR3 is TGTGCCAGCAGTTATAAAGCTAGCGGCACCTACGAGCAGTACTTC. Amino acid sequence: CASSYKASGTYEQYF.

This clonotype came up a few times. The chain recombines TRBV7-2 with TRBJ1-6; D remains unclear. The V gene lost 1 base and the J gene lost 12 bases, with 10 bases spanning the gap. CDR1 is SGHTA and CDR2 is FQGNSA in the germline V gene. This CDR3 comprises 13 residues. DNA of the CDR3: TGTGCCAGCAGCTTAGAAAGCGGAAAACCCCTCCACTTT. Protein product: CASSLESGKPLHF.

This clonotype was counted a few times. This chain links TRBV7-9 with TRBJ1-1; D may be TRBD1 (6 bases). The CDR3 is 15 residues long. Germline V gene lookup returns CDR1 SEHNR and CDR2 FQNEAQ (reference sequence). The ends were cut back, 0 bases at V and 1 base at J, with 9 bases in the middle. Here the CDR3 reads CASSLAGTTNTEAFF. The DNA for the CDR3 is TGTGCCAGCAGCTTAGCCGGGACAACGAACACTGAAGCTTTCTTT.

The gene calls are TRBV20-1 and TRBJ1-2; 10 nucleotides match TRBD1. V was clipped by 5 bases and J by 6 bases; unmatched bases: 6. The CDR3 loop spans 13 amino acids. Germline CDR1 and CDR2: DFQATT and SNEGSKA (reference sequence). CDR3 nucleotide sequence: TGCAGTGCTCCCCCGGGACAGGGGAATGGCTACACCTTC. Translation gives CSAPPGQGNGYTF.